The sequence of this T cell receptor (beta chain) was determined in a study of blood T cell repertoires in COVID-19. On the study more broadly: PBMCs, B-cell-depleted T cells, or T cells provided the cDNA or gDNA that made up the material.

The trim removed 5 bases at V and 7 bases at J, leaving 7 bases unmatched. The CDR3 loop spans 14 amino acids. Germline lookup yields CDR1 SGHTA and CDR2 FQGTGA. Only in-frame clones appear in the TCRdb table, and some are missing; sequencing was by immunoSEQ multiplex PCR. The repertoire consists of 20,000 or so clones, with more than 85% occurring once and the leading ten covering less than 9%. The chain is built from TRBV7-3 and TRBJ2-1, with 8 bases aligning to TRBD1. The sequencing input was peripheral blood. This clonotype was obtained from a man in his 70s with active COVID-19. The CDR3 coding sequence is TGTGCCAGCAGCGCGGGGACAGGCGCAAATGAGCAGTTCTTC. This gives the protein CASSAGTGANEQFF.